These T cell receptor beta chains were read from a single sample in a study of T-cell memory formation after mild COVID-19. TCRdb called the 5' RACE reads again in MiXCR, with one record for every CDR3 protein. The sample lists about 600,000 distinct CDR3 sequences; less than 25% were seen once. Sequenced input: PBMCs or a T cell subset sorted from them (not recorded which). Every receptor here comes from an adult woman who had mild COVID-19 (a few samples of this study predate the infection). Cell type and time point are not known. Both conserved end residues are part of each CDR3. The D gene is left open where the match is weak. Clone size, where shown, is once, few, many, or a class for clones that have expanded.

v_gene	abundance	j_gene	d_gene	CDR3aa	CDR3nt
TRBV12-3/TRBV12-4	many	TRBJ2-3	NA	CASSFQGTDTQYF	TGTGCCAGCTCATTCCAGGGAACAGATACGCAGTATTTT
TRBV12-3/TRBV12-4	many	TRBJ1-1	NA	CASSLVNTEAFF	TGTGCCAGCAGCTTAGTGAACACTGAAGCTTTCTTT
TRBV7-6	few	TRBJ1-3	NA	CASSPWGEGNTIYF	TGTGCCAGCAGCCCCTGGGGGGAAGGCAACACCATATATTTT
TRBV5-1	few	TRBJ2-7	NA	CASSLAKGVKIGEQYF	TGCGCCAGCAGCTTGGCCAAGGGAGTCAAGATCGGCGAGCAGTACTTC
TRBV20-1	few	TRBJ1-5	TRBD1	CSAADRIGLNQPQHF	TGCAGTGCCGCGGACAGGATAGGTCTAAATCAGCCCCAGCATTTT
TRBV4-2	once	TRBJ2-7	TRBD1	CASSPTTGGYEQYF	TGTGCCAGCAGTCCTACGACAGGGGGCTACGAGCAGTACTTC
TRBV12-3/TRBV12-4	many	TRBJ2-2	TRBD2	CASSLGLAGTGELFF	TGTGCCAGCAGTTTGGGACTAGCGGGGACCGGGGAGCTGTTTTTT
TRBV9	NA	TRBJ1-5	TRBD1	CASSPGGAGSQPQHF	TGTGCCAGCAGCCCAGGGGGGGCAGGGTCTCAGCCCCAGCATTTT
TRBV6-1	NA	TRBJ2-5	NA	CASSEGDSKETQYF	TGTGCCAGCAGTGAGGGGGACTCTAAAGAGACCCAGTACTTC
TRBV4-1	few	TRBJ1-5	NA	CASSQEARNSNQPQHF	TGCGCCAGCAGCCAAGAGGCACGGAATAGCAATCAGCCCCAGCATTTT
TRBV28	NA	TRBJ2-7	NA	CASSSGAGSASYEQYF	TGTGCCAGCAGCTCAGGCGCAGGTTCGGCCTCCTACGAGCAGTACTTC
TRBV4-3	NA	TRBJ2-1	NA	CASSQEEGDEQFF	TGCGCCAGCAGCCAAGAGGAGGGAGATGAGCAGTTCTTC
TRBV6-2/TRBV6-3	once	TRBJ2-1	TRBD2	CASSPASGRAGNEQFF	TGTGCCAGCAGCCCCGCGAGCGGGAGGGCGGGGAATGAGCAGTTCTTC
TRBV25-1	NA	TRBJ2-5	TRBD2	CASSASGSQETQYF	TGTGCCAGCAGCGCTAGCGGGAGCCAAGAGACCCAGTACTTC
TRBV11-2	NA	TRBJ1-2	NA	CASSQGLTYGYTF	TGTGCCAGCAGCCAAGGGCTCACTTATGGCTACACCTTC
TRBV4-2	NA	TRBJ2-5	NA	CASSPEVRQETQYF	TGTGCCAGCAGCCCTGAAGTTAGGCAGGAGACCCAGTACTTC
TRBV6-2/TRBV6-3	few	TRBJ2-1	TRBD2	CASSYSTGLTEQFF	TGTGCCAGCAGTTACTCGACGGGACTAACGGAGCAGTTCTTC
TRBV11-3	NA	TRBJ1-5	NA	CASTIGRYQPQHF	TGTGCCAGCACCATAGGGAGGTATCAGCCCCAGCATTTT
TRBV29-1	NA	TRBJ2-1	NA	CSVDPYNEQFF	TGCAGCGTTGACCCTTACAATGAGCAGTTCTTC
TRBV7-3	few	TRBJ2-2	NA	CASSLLPTGELFF	TGTGCCAGCAGCTTATTACCCACCGGGGAGCTGTTTTTT
TRBV6-1	few	TRBJ2-3	TRBD2	CASDPRLMAGGSTDTQYF	TGTGCCAGCGATCCCCGCCTGATGGCGGGAGGGTCCACAGATACGCAGTATTTT
TRBV24-1	few	TRBJ2-7	TRBD2	CATSDSGSSYEQYF	TGTGCCACCAGCGATAGCGGGAGCTCCTACGAGCAGTACTTC
TRBV9	many	TRBJ2-2	NA	CASSVATGRAGELFF	TGTGCCAGCAGCGTGGCTACAGGGAGGGCCGGGGAGCTGTTTTTT
TRBV5-5	NA	TRBJ2-3	NA	CASSLGVWKVDTQYF	TGTGCCAGCAGCTTGGGGGTATGGAAGGTAGATACGCAGTATTTT
TRBV7-9	NA	TRBJ2-4	TRBD1	CASSPVVQGTGGENIQYF	TGTGCCAGCAGCCCCGTGGTGCAAGGGACAGGGGGAGAAAACATTCAGTACTTC
TRBV2	few	TRBJ1-1	NA	CASRNRAMNTEAFF	TGTGCCAGCCGCAACAGGGCTATGAACACTGAAGCTTTCTTT
TRBV7-9	NA	TRBJ1-2	NA	CASSLGTADGYTF	TGTGCCAGCAGCCTGGGGACGGCCGACGGCTACACCTTC
TRBV30	NA	TRBJ2-7	NA	CAWSVLGSSYEQYF	TGTGCCTGGAGTGTACTTGGCAGCTCCTACGAGCAGTACTTC
TRBV20-1	NA	TRBJ2-3	NA	CSAEAVGTDTQYF	TGCAGTGCCGAGGCAGTGGGCACAGATACGCAGTATTTT
TRBV5-5	few	TRBJ2-2	TRBD2	CASTPGEGLRDTGELFF	TGTGCCAGCACCCCGGGGGAGGGATTAAGAGATACCGGGGAGCTGTTTTTT
TRBV9	NA	TRBJ2-7	TRBD1	CASSATGNPYEQYF	TGTGCCAGCAGCGCGACAGGGAACCCCTACGAGCAGTACTTC
TRBV9	NA	TRBJ2-5	NA	CASSVGRQETQYF	TGTGCCAGCAGCGTAGGTCGGCAAGAGACCCAGTACTTC
TRBV5-1	many	TRBJ1-4	NA	CASSIGPATNEKLFF	TGCGCCAGCAGCATCGGACCAGCAACTAATGAAAAACTGTTTTTT
TRBV27	few	TRBJ2-2	NA	CASSLLQGRSTGELFF	TGTGCCAGCAGTTTACTACAGGGAAGATCCACCGGGGAGCTGTTTTTT
TRBV29-1	few	TRBJ2-1	NA	CSVEEGLTGLPSGQFF	TGCAGCGTTGAAGAAGGGCTGACGGGACTCCCAAGCGGGCAGTTCTTC
TRBV7-6	many	TRBJ2-7	NA	CASSKDTGFSYEQYF	TGTGCCAGCAGCAAGGATACGGGATTCTCCTACGAGCAGTACTTC
TRBV7-8	few	TRBJ1-2	NA	CASSSELQVLYGYTF	TGTGCCAGCAGCTCCGAACTCCAGGTGCTCTATGGCTACACCTTC
TRBV5-1	NA	TRBJ2-5	NA	CASRPWGEETQYF	TGCGCCAGCCGCCCCTGGGGGGAAGAGACCCAGTACTTC
TRBV4-1	few	TRBJ2-1	TRBD2	CASSQRPGLAGLGSYNEQFF	TGCGCCAGCAGCCAAAGACCGGGACTAGCGGGGCTTGGCTCCTACAATGAGCAGTTCTTC
TRBV3-1	few	TRBJ2-5	NA	CASSQGTTPGETQYF	TGTGCCAGCAGCCAAGGGACTACCCCGGGGGAGACCCAGTACTTC
TRBV15	few	TRBJ2-5	TRBD2	CATSTGTSGHLETQYF	TGTGCCACCAGCACCGGGACTAGCGGACACCTCGAGACCCAGTACTTC
TRBV12-3/TRBV12-4	few	TRBJ1-1	NA	CASRGSTSNTEAFF	TGTGCCAGCAGGGGCTCCACTTCGAACACTGAAGCTTTCTTT
TRBV29-1	few	TRBJ2-7	TRBD2	CSVQGDYWEQYF	TGCAGCGTTCAAGGGGACTACTGGGAGCAGTACTTC
TRBV7-3	few	TRBJ2-1	NA	CASSSEGGRGGQFF	TGTGCCAGCAGCTCGGAGGGGGGTCGAGGTGGGCAGTTCTTC
TRBV29-1	few	TRBJ1-2	NA	CSVESRTAENYGYTF	TGCAGCGTCGAATCTCGGACAGCCGAAAACTATGGCTACACCTTC
TRBV2	NA	TRBJ2-3	TRBD2	CASLAGESTSTDTQYF	TGTGCCAGTCTAGCGGGGGAGTCGACTAGCACAGATACGCAGTATTTT
TRBV7-8	NA	TRBJ1-5	NA	CASSHDSNQPQHF	TGTGCCAGCAGCCACGATAGCAATCAGCCCCAGCATTTT
TRBV9	NA	TRBJ2-1	TRBD1	CASSSAGTEIYNEQFF	TGTGCCAGCAGCTCGGCCGGGACAGAAATTTACAATGAGCAGTTCTTC
TRBV12-3/TRBV12-4	few	TRBJ2-7	NA	CASSLAGVVPYEQYF	TGTGCCAGCAGTTTAGCGGGGGTGGTCCCCTACGAGCAGTACTTC
TRBV19	few	TRBJ2-7	NA	CASSPTGMRGQYF	TGTGCCAGTAGTCCCACCGGCATGCGCGGGCAGTACTTC
TRBV9	NA	TRBJ2-1	TRBD2	CASSGGGTSVYNEQFF	TGTGCCAGCAGCGGGGGAGGGACTAGCGTGTACAATGAGCAGTTCTTC
TRBV7-6	NA	TRBJ1-5	NA	CASSPVGEGQPQHF	TGTGCCAGCAGCCCGGTGGGGGAGGGTCAGCCCCAGCATTTT
TRBV5-1	few	TRBJ2-2	TRBD1	CASSPGQANTGELFF	TGCGCCAGCAGCCCAGGACAGGCGAACACCGGGGAGCTGTTTTTT
TRBV4-2	many	TRBJ2-5	TRBD2	CASSQTSGVQETQYF	TGTGCCAGCAGCCAGACTAGCGGGGTCCAAGAGACCCAGTACTTC
TRBV25-1	NA	TRBJ2-3	TRBD2	CASSEFGSGGPDTQYF	TGTGCCAGCAGTGAATTTGGTAGCGGGGGCCCGGATACGCAGTATTTT
TRBV20-1	few	TRBJ2-7	TRBD1	CSAESRTGYYEQYF	TGCAGTGCTGAGAGTAGGACAGGTTACTACGAGCAGTACTTC